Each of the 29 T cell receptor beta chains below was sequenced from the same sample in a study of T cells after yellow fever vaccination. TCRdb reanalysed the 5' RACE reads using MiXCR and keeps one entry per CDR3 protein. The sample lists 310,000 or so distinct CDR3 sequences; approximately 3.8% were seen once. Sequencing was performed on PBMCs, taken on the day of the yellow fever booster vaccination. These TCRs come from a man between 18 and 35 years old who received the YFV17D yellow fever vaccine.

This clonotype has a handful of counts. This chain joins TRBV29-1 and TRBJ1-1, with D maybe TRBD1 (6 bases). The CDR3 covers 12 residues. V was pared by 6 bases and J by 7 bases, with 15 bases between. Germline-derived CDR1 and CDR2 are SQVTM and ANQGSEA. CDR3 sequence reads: CSVRQGFDEAFF. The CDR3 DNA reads TGCAGCGTGCGCCAGGGGTTTGATGAAGCTTTCTTT.

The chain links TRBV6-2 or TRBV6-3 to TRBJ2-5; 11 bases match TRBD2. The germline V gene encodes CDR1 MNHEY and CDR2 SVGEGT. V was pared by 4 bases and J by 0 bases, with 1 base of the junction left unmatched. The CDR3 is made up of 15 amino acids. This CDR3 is CASSSTSGDQETQYF. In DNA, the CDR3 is TGTGCCAGCAGTTCGACTAGCGGGGACCAAGAGACCCAGTACTTC.

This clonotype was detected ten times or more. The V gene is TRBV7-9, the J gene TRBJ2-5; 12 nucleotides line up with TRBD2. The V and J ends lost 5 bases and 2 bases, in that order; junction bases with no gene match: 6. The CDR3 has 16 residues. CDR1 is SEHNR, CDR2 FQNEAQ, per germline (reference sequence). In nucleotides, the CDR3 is TGTGCCAGCAGCGAACTCGGACTAGCGGGGCAAGAGACCCAGTACTTC. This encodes CASSELGLAGQETQYF. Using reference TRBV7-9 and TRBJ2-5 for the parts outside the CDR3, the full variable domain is DTGVSQNPRHKITKRGQNVTFRCDPISEHNRLYWYRQTLGQGPEFLTYFQNEAQLEKSRLLSDRFSAERPKGSFSTLEIQRTEQGDSAMYLCASSELGLAGQETQYFGPGTRLLVL.

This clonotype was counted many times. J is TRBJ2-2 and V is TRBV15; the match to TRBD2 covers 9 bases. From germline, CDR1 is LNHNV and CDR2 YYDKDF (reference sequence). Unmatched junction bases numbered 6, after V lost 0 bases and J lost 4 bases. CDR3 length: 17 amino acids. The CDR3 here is CATSRDRLAESTGELFF. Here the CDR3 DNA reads TGTGCCACCAGCAGAGATAGACTAGCGGAGAGCACCGGGGAGCTGTTTTTT.

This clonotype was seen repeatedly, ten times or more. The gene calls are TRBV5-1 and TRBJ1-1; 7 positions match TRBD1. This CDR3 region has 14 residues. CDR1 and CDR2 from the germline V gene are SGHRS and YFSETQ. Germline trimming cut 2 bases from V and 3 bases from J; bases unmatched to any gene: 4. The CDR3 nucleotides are TGCGCCAGCAGCTTACAGGGGAGGGACACTGAAGCTTTCTTT. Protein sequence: CASSLQGRDTEAFF. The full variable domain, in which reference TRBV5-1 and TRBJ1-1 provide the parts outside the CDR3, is KAGVTQTPRYLIKTRGQQVTLSCSPISGHRSVSWYQQTPGQGLQFLFEYFSETQRNKGNFPGRFSGRQFSNSRSEMNVSTLELGDSALYLCASSLQGRDTEAFFGQGTRLTVV.

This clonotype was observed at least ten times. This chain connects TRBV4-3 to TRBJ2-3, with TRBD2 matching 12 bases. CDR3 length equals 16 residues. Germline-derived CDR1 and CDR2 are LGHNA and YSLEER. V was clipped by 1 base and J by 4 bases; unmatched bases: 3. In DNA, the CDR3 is TGCGCCAGCAGCCAAGTGGCTAGCGGGGGGGCAGATACGCAGTATTTT. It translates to CASSQVASGGADTQYF.

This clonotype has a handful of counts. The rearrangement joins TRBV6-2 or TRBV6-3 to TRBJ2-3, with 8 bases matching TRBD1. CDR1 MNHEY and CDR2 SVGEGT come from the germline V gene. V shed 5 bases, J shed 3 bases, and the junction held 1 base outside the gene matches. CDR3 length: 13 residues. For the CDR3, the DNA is TGTGCCAGCAGTCAGGGGGCAACAGATACGCAGTATTTT. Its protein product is CASSQGATDTQYF.

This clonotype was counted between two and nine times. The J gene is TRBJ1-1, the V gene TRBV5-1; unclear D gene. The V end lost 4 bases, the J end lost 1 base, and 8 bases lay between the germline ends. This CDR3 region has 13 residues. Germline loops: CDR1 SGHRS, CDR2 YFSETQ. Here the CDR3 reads CASSVTSNTEAFF. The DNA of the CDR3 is TGCGCCAGCAGCGTTACTTCGAACACTGAAGCTTTCTTT. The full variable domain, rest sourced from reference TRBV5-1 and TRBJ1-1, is KAGVTQTPRYLIKTRGQQVTLSCSPISGHRSVSWYQQTPGQGLQFLFEYFSETQRNKGNFPGRFSGRQFSNSRSEMNVSTLELGDSALYLCASSVTSNTEAFFGQGTRLTVV.

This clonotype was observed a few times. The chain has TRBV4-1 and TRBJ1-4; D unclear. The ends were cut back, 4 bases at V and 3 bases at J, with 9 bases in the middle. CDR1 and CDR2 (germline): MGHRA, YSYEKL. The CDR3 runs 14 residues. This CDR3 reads CASSPDLPNEKLFF. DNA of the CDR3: TGCGCCAGCAGCCCCGACCTGCCTAATGAAAAACTGTTTTTT.

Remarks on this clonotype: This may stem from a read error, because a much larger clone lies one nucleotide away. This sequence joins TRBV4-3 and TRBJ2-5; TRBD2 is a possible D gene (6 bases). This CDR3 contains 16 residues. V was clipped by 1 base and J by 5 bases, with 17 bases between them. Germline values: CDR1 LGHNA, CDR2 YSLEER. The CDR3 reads CASSQARAGLHETQYF. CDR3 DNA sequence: TGCGCCAGCAGCCAAGCCCGTGCAGGACTACATGAGACCCAGTACTTC.

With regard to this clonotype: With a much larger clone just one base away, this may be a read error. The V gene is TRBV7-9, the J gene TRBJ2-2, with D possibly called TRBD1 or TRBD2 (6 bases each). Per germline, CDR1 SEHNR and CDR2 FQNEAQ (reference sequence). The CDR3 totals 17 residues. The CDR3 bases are TGTGCCAGCAGCCGAGAATTCCCACGGGGGCATCCCGGGGAGCTGTATTTT. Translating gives CASSREFPRGHPGELYF.

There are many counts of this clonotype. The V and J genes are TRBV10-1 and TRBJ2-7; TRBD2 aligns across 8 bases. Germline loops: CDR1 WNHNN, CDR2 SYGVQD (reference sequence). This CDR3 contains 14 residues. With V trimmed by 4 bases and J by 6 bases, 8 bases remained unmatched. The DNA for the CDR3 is TGCGCCAGCAGTGTGGACAGCGGGGGCCGCGAGCAGTACTTC. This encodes CASSVDSGGREQYF.

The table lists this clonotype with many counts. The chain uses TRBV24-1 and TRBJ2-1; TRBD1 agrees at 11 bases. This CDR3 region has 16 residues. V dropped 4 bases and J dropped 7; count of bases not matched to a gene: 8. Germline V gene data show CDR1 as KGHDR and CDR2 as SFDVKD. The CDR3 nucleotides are TGTGCCACCAGTGACCCCGGGACAGGGGGGCTAAATGAGCAGTTCTTC. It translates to CATSDPGTGGLNEQFF.

The CDR3 loop reads CASSSGTGIYGYTF. The CDR3 region has the DNA TGTGCCAGCAGTAGCGGGACAGGGATCTATGGCTACACCTTC. The chain couples TRBV6-5 to TRBJ1-2, with TRBD1 matching over 9 bases. The CDR3 is made up of 14 amino acids. CDR1 is MNHEY and CDR2 is SVGAGI in the germline V gene. V lost 5 bases, J lost 4 bases, and 5 bases stayed unmatched.

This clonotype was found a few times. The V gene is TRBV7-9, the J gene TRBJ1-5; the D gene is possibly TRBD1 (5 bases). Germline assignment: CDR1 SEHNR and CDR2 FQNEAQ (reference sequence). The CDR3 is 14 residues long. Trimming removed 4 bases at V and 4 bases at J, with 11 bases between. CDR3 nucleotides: TGTGCCAGCAGCTCCCAAAGGGGAAATCAGCCCCAGCATTTT. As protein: CASSSQRGNQPQHF.

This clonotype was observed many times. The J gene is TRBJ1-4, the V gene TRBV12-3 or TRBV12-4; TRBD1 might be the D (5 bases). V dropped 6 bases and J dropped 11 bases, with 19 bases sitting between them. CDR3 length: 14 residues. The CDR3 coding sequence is TGTGCCAGCAGCTTATCTGGCGTGAGGGGTAAACTGTTTTTT. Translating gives CASSLSGVRGKLFF.

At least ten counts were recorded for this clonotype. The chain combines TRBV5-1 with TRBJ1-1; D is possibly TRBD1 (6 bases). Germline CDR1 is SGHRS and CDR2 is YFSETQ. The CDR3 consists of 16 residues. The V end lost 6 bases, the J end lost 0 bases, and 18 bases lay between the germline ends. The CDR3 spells CASTLIPGGMNTEAFF. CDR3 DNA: TGCGCCAGCACCCTGATTCCGGGGGGCATGAACACTGAAGCTTTCTTT.

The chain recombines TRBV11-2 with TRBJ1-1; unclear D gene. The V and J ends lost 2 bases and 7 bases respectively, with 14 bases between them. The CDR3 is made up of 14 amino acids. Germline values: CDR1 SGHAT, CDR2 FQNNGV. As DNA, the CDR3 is TGTGCCAGCAGCTTACTTCCGGCACCTAATGAAGCTTTCTTT. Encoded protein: CASSLLPAPNEAFF.

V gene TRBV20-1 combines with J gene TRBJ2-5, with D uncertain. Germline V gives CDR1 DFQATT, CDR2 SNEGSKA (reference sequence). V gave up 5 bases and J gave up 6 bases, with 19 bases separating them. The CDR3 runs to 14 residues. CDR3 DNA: TGCAGTGCTGACCGGGCCCTCAGTTGGAAGACCCAGTACTTC. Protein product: CSADRALSWKTQYF.

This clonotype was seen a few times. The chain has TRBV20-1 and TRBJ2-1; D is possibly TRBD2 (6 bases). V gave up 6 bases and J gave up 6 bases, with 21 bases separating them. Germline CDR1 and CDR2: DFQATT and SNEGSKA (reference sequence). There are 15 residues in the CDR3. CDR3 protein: CSAPRRGAQPNEQFF. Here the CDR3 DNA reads TGCAGTGCCCCACGTCGCGGGGCACAACCCAATGAGCAGTTCTTC.

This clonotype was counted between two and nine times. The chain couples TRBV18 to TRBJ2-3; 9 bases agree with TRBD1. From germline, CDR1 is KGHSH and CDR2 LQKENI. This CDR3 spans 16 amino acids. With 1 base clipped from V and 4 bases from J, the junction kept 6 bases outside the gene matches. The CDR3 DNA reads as TGTGCCAGCTCACCACGGCCGGGACAGGGTCCAGATACGCAGTATTTT. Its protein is CASSPRPGQGPDTQYF.

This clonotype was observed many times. CDR3 loop: CASSFGDGGNQPQHF. The CDR3 bases are TGTGCCAGCAGCTTCGGCGACGGGGGCAATCAGCCCCAGCATTTT. The chain carries TRBV7-8 and TRBJ1-5; the D is unclear. The CDR3 covers 15 residues. Trimming took 3 bases from V and 2 from J, leaving 11 bases between them. CDR1 is SGHVS, CDR2 FQNEAQ, per germline.

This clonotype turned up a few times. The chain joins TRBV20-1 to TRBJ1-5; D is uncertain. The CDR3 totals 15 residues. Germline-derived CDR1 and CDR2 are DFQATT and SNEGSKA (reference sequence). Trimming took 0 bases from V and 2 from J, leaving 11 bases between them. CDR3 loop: CSARDGVRRNQPQHF. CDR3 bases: TGCAGTGCTAGAGATGGGGTTCGGCGCAATCAGCCCCAGCATTTT.

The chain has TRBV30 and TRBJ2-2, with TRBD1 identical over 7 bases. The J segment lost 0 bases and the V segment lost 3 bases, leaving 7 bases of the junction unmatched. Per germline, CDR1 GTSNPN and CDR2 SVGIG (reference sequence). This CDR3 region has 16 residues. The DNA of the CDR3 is TGTGCCTGGAGGGATCCAGGGGGATCGAACACCGGGGAGCTGTTTTTT. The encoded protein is CAWRDPGGSNTGELFF.

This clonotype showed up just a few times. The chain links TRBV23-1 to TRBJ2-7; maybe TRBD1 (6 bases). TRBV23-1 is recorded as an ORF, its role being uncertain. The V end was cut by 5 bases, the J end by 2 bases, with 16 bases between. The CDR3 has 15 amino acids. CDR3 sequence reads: CASSSRTGDTYEQYF. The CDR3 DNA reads TGCGCCAGCAGTTCCCGAACCGGGGACACCTACGAGCAGTACTTC.

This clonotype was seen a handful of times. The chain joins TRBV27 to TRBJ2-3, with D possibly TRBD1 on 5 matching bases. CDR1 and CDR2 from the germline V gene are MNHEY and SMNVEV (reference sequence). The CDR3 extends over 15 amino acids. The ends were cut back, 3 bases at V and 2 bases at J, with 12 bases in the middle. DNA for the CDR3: TGTGCCAGCAGTTTTGGACACCCAAACACAGATACGCAGTATTTT. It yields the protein CASSFGHPNTDTQYF.

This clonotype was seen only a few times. Here the CDR3 DNA reads TGTGCCAGCAGTTACAAGGGAGGCGACACTGAAGCTTTCTTT. Protein product: CASSYKGGDTEAFF. The chain recombines TRBV6-6 with TRBJ1-1; D is unresolved. This CDR3 has 14 residues. Per germline, CDR1 MNHNY and CDR2 SVGAGI (reference sequence). The V end was cut by 2 bases, the J end by 3 bases, with 10 bases between.

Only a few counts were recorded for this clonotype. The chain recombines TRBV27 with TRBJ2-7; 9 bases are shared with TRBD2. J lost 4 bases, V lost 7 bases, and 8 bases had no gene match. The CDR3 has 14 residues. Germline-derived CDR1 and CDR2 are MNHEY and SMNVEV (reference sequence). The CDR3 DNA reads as TGTGCCAGCATGACGAGCGGGGGGACTTACGAGCAGTACTTC. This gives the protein CASMTSGGTYEQYF.

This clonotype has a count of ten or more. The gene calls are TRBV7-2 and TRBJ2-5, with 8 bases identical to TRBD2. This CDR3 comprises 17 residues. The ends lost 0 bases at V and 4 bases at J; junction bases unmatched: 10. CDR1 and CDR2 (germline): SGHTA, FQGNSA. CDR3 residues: CASSLALSRGAGETQYF. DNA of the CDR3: TGTGCCAGCAGCTTAGCGCTTTCGCGGGGGGCCGGAGAGACCCAGTACTTC.